The rows below give T cell receptor beta chains drawn from one sample of a study of vaccination effects on CD4 cells after COVID-19. No cognate antigen is known for these TCRs. Clones were sequenced by immunoSEQ multiplex PCR, and TCRdb holds only the in-frame ones, with some missing. The sample yields about 22,000 clones, 73% seen once. The source material was CD4+ T cells from PBMCs cultured with HCoV-229E spike peptides, sampled before COVID-19 vaccination. The receptors were gathered from a human donor who received a COVID-19 vaccine. Each CDR3 is given with its conserved first and last residue. Fields, in order: D gene, clone size, V gene, J gene, CDR3 DNA, CDR3 protein. The D gene is left open where the match is weak. Clone size, where shown, is once, few, many, or a class for clones that have expanded.

.	.	TRBV6-6	TRBJ1-2	TGTGCCACCGTCCCCCGGGGCGTGGACTATGGCTACACCTTC	CATVPRGVDYGYTF
.	.	TRBV5-6	TRBJ2-7	TGTGCCAGCAGCTTGTACGGGGACCCTTACGAGCAGTACTTC	CASSLYGDPYEQYF
.	.	TRBV19	TRBJ1-2	TGTGCCAGTAGTATCTCAGGGGCTACTAACTATGGCTACACCTTC	CASSISGATNYGYTF
.	.	TRBV7-2	TRBJ2-6	TGTGCCAGCAGCAGACGACGGCACAGGGAGGGCTCTGGGGCCAACGTCCTGACTTTC	CASSRRRHREGSGANVLTF
.	.	TRBV18	TRBJ2-5	TGTGCCAGCTCATCTGACCTCCAAGAGACCCAGTACTTC	CASSSDLQETQYF
TRBD1	.	TRBV19	TRBJ2-3	TGTGCCAGTAGTAACAGGGGCCTACGGGATACGCAGTATTTT	CASSNRGLRDTQYF
.	once	TRBV5-4	TRBJ1-1	TGTGCCAGCAGATTAAACACTGAAGCTTTCTTT	CASRLNTEAFF
.	.	TRBV28	TRBJ1-2	TGTGCCAGCAGTTTGGTTCAGGACAGTGGGGCATATGGCTACACCTTC	CASSLVQDSGAYGYTF
.	.	TRBV9	TRBJ1-4	TGTGCCAGCAGTAGACACACCAATGAAAAACTGTTTTTT	CASSRHTNEKLFF
TRBD1	.	TRBV30	TRBJ1-2	TGTGCCTGGAGTGTCCCAGGGACAGCCAAACCCTTCTATGGCTACACCTTC	CAWSVPGTAKPFYGYTF
.	.	TRBV10-3	TRBJ1-5	TGTGCCGCCCACGAAAATAGCAATCAGCCCCAGCATTTT	CAAHENSNQPQHF
.	few	TRBV28	TRBJ1-2	TGTGCCAGCAGTCCATCGACAGGAGGGGGCTACACCTTC	CASSPSTGGGYTF
.	.	TRBV18	TRBJ1-1	TGTGCCAGCTCACAAATCCAGGGGTCGAACACTGAAGCTTTCTTT	CASSQIQGSNTEAFF
TRBD2	.	TRBV11-3	TRBJ2-1	TGTGCCAGCAGCCCCGGGACTACTAACTACAATGAGCAGTTCTTC	CASSPGTTNYNEQFF
.	few	TRBV27	TRBJ1-1	TGTGCCAGCACAGTTGGGGATGAAGCTTTCTTT	CASTVGDEAFF
TRBD2	few	TRBV6-4	TRBJ2-1	TGTGCCAGCAGTGACACTAGCGGGGGGGCGAATGAGCAGTTCTTC	CASSDTSGGANEQFF
.	.	TRBV4-1	TRBJ2-2	TGCGCCAGCAGAGCCGATGGGATGAAAGGGAACACCGGGGAGCTGTTTTTT	CASRADGMKGNTGELFF
TRBD1	.	TRBV6-5	TRBJ2-1	TGTGCCAGCAGCGTGGGACAGACCTTTGGGAATGAGCAGTTCTTC	CASSVGQTFGNEQFF
.	.	TRBV18	TRBJ1-1	TGTGCCAGCTCACTGGACGGACAGCCGAACACTGAAGCTTTCTTT	CASSLDGQPNTEAFF
.	.	TRBV6-1	TRBJ2-7	TGTGCCAGCAGTGAAGTCCCGGGAGCAACCGACGAGCAGTACTTC	CASSEVPGATDEQYF
TRBD1	.	TRBV7-8	TRBJ2-5	TGTGCCAGCAGCTTAGCAGGGGGCCGGGAGACCCAGTACTTC	CASSLAGGRETQYF
TRBD1	.	TRBV7-8	TRBJ1-5	TGTGCCAGCGGCTTTGAGACAGGGGGCAATCAGCCCCAGCATTTT	CASGFETGGNQPQHF
.	.	TRBV5-4	TRBJ2-5	TGTGCCAGCAGCTTGCAGAATACGCAAGAGACCCAGTACTTC	CASSLQNTQETQYF
.	.	TRBV6-1	TRBJ1-6	TGTGCCAGCAGTGAAGCGACAGAGGGCAATTCACCCCTCCACTTT	CASSEATEGNSPLHF
.	.	TRBV5-4	TRBJ2-1	TGTGCCAGCAGCCGGACCACGGGCTCCGGAAATGAGCAGTTCTTC	CASSRTTGSGNEQFF
.	few	TRBV11-2	TRBJ2-3	TGTGCCAGCAGCTTAGACAGGGGTCGCCCAGATACGCAGTATTTT	CASSLDRGRPDTQYF
TRBD2	large	TRBV5-1	TRBJ2-1	TGCGCCAGCAGCTTGGTTAGCGGGGCCTACAATGAGCAGTTCTTC	CASSLVSGAYNEQFF
.	.	TRBV7-9	TRBJ1-5	TGTGCCAGCAGCTTAGACACCTATAGCAATCAGCCCCAGCATTTT	CASSLDTYSNQPQHF
.	.	TRBV9	TRBJ2-1	TGTGCCAGCAGCGTAGTGTCGAAAAATGAGCAGTTCTTC	CASSVVSKNEQFF
.	few	TRBV2	TRBJ2-7	TGTGCCAGCAGTGTAGAGGGCTCCTACGAGCAGTACTTC	CASSVEGSYEQYF
.	.	TRBV2	TRBJ1-2	TGTGCCAGCAGTGAATATCGGTTAACTAACTATGGCTACACCTTC	CASSEYRLTNYGYTF
.	.	TRBV6-1	TRBJ1-5	TGTGCCAGCAGTGTGGGGAGGGTCAGCAATCAGCCCCAGCATTTT	CASSVGRVSNQPQHF
TRBD2	few	TRBV5-5	TRBJ2-1	TGTGCCAGCAGCTTGGGACTAGCGGGGTCTTCCTACAATGAGCAGTTCTTC	CASSLGLAGSSYNEQFF
TRBD2	.	TRBV5-1	TRBJ2-7	TGCGCCAGCAGCCAGGGAAGCGGGAGGGTTTACGAGCAGTACTTC	CASSQGSGRVYEQYF
.	.	TRBV29-1	TRBJ2-1	TGCAGCGTTCCCCAGGTAATGGACAATGAGCAGTTCTTC	CSVPQVMDNEQFF
.	few	TRBV6-4	TRBJ1-2	TGTGCCAGCAGTGACGAGGGCGACTATGGCTACACCTTC	CASSDEGDYGYTF
.	.	TRBV25-1	TRBJ2-1	TGTGCCAGCAGTGAATTAGGCAGGGTCAATGAGCAGTTCTTC	CASSELGRVNEQFF
.	.	TRBV19	TRBJ1-1	TGTGCCAGTAGTGCCTACATGAACACTGAAGCTTTCTTT	CASSAYMNTEAFF
.	.	TRBV25-1	TRBJ1-3	TGTGCCAGCAGTGAAATACAAACTGGAAACACCATATATTTT	CASSEIQTGNTIYF
TRBD1	once	TRBV5-5	TRBJ2-5	TGTGCCAGCAGCCCCACCGGGACAGGGGGCCGCGAGACCCAGTACTTC	CASSPTGTGGRETQYF
.	.	TRBV9	TRBJ2-3	TGTGCCAGCAGCAAAGGGGTTGGGCTAGCTACAGATACGCAGTATTTT	CASSKGVGLATDTQYF
.	.	TRBV11-1	TRBJ2-1	TGTGCCAGCTGTCCGGGCCCGAAGGCCTACAATGAGCAGTTCTTC	CASCPGPKAYNEQFF
TRBD1	.	TRBV5-1	TRBJ2-7	TGCGCCAGCAGCGTTCGGACAGGGAAGGACGAGCAGTACTTC	CASSVRTGKDEQYF
.	few	TRBV6-5	TRBJ2-3	TGTGCCAGCACCTACCGCACAGATACGCAGTATTTT	CASTYRTDTQYF
.	.	TRBV27	TRBJ2-1	TGTGCCAGCAGTTCCCCATCCGGGACGCAAGACAATGAGCAGTTCTTC	CASSSPSGTQDNEQFF
.	.	TRBV20-1	TRBJ2-1	TGCAGTGCTAGTATACCAGCCTACAATGAGCAGTTCTTC	CSASIPAYNEQFF
.	once	TRBV24-1	TRBJ2-7	TGTGCCACCAGTGATTCGGGCAGGGGTTTCTACGAGCAGTACTTC	CATSDSGRGFYEQYF
.	.	TRBV18	TRBJ1-2	TGTGCCAGCTCACCAGTTGACCCTGGGAGGGGCTATGGCTACACCTTC	CASSPVDPGRGYGYTF
.	.	TRBV19	TRBJ2-7	TGTGCCAGTAGTATTTCCGGGATCCTGTCCTCCTACGAGCAGTACTTC	CASSISGILSSYEQYF
.	.	TRBV5-1	TRBJ2-5	TGCGCCAGCAGCTTACCACAGGAAGAGACCCAGTACTTC	CASSLPQEETQYF